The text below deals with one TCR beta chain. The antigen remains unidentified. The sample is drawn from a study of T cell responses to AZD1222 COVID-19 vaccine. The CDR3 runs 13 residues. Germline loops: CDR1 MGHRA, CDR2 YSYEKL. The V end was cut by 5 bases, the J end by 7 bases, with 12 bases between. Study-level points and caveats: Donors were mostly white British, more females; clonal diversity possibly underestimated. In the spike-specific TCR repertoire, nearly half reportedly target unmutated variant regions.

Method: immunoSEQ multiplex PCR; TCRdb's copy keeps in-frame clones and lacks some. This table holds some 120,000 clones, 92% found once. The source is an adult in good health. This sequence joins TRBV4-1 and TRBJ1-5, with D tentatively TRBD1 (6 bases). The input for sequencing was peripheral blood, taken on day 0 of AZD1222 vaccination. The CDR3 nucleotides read TGCGCCAGCAGCTCGGTGACAGGCCAGCCCCAGCATTTT. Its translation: CASSSVTGQPQHF.